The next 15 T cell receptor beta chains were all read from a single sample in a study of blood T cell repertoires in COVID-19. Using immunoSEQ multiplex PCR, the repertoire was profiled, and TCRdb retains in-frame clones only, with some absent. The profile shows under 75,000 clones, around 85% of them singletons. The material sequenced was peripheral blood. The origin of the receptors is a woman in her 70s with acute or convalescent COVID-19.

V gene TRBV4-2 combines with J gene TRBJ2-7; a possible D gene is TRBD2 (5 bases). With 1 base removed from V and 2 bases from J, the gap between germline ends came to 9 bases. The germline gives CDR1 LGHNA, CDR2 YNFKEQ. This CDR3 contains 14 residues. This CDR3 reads CASSQVGDAYEQYF. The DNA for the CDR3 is TGTGCCAGCAGCCAAGTCGGGGATGCCTACGAGCAGTACTTC.

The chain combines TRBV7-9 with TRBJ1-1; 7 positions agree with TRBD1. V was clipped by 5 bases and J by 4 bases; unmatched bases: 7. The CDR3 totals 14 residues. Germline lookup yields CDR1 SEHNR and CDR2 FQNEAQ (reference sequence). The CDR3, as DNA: TGTGCCAGCAGCCCACAGGGGTTAGCCACTGAAGCTTTCTTT. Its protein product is CASSPQGLATEAFF.

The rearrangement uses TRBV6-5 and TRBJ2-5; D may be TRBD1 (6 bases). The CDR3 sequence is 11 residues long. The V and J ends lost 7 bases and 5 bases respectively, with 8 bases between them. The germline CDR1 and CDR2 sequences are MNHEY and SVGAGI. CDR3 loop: CASMGAETQYF. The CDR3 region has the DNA TGTGCCAGCATGGGGGCGGAGACCCAGTACTTC.

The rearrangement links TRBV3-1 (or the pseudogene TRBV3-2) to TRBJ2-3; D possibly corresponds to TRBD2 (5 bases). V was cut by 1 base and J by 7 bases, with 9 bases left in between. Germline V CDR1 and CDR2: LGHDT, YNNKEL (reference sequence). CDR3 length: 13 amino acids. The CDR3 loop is CASSQAEENTQYF. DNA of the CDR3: TGTGCCAGCAGCCAAGCGGAGGAAAATACGCAGTATTTT.

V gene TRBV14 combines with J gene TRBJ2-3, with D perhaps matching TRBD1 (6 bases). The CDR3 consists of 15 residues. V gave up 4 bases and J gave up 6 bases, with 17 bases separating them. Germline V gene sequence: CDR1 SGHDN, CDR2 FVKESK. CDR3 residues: CASSPGVTQVDTQYF. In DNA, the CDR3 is TGTGCCAGCAGCCCAGGGGTTACCCAGGTCGATACGCAGTATTTT.

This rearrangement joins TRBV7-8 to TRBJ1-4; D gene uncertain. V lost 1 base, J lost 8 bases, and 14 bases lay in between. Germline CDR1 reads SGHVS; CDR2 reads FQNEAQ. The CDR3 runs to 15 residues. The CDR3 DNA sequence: TGTGCCAGCAGCTTAGATGACACACGGTGGGAAAAACTGTTTTTT. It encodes CASSLDDTRWEKLFF.

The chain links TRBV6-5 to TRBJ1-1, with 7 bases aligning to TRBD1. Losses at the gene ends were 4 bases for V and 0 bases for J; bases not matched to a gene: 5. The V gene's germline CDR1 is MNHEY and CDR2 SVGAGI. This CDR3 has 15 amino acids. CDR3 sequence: CASSFPGQLNTEAFF. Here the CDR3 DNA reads TGTGCCAGCAGTTTTCCGGGACAGTTGAACACTGAAGCTTTCTTT.

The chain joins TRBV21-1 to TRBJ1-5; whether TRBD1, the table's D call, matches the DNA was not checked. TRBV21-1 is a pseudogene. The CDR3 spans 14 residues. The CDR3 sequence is CASTLTGIDQPQHF. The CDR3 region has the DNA TGTGCCAGCACCCTAACAGGGATTGATCAGCCCCAGCATTTT.

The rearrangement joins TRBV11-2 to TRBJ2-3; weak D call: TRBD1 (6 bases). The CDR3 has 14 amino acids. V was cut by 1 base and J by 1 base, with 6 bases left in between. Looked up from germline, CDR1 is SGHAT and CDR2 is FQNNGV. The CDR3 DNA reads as TGTGCCAGCAGCTTAGGGACAGGCACAGATACGCAGTATTTT. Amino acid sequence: CASSLGTGTDTQYF.

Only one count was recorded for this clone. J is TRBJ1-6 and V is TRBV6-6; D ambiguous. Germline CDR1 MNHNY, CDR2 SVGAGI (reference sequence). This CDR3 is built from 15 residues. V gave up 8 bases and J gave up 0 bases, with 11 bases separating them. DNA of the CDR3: TGTGCCAGCGGGCAGACGAGCTCCTATAATTCACCCCTCCACTTT. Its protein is CASGQTSSYNSPLHF.

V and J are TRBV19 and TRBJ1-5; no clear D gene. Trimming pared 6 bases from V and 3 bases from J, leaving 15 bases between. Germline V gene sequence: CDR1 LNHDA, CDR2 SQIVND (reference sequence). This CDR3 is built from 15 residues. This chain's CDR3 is CASRSGRGINQPQHF. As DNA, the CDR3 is TGTGCCAGTAGATCTGGTCGCGGTATCAATCAGCCCCAGCATTTT.

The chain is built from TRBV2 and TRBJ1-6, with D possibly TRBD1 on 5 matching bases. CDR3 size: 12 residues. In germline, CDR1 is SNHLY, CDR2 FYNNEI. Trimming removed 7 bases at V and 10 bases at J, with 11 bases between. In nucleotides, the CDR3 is TGTGCCAGCACTATAGGGGTCTCACCCCTCCACTTT. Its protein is CASTIGVSPLHF.

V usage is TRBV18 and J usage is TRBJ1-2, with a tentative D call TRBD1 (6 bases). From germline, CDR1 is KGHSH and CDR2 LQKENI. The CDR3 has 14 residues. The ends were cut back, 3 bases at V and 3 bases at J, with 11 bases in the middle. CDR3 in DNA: TGTGCCAGCTCACCGGACAGCACTGACTATGGCTACACCTTC. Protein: CASSPDSTDYGYTF.

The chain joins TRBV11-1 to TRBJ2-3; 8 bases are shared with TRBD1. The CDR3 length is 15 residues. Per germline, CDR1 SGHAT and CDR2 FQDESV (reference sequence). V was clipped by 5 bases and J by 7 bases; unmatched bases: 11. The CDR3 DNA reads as TGTGCCAGCAGCCGACAGGGGTTACACGATCATACGCAGTATTTT. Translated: CASSRQGLHDHTQYF. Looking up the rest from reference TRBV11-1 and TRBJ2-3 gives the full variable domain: EAEVAQSPRYKITEKSQAVAFWCDPISGHATLYWYRQILGQGPELLVQFQDESVVDDSQLPKDRFSAERLKGVDSTLKIQPAELGDSAMYLCASSRQGLHDHTQYFGPGTRLTVL.

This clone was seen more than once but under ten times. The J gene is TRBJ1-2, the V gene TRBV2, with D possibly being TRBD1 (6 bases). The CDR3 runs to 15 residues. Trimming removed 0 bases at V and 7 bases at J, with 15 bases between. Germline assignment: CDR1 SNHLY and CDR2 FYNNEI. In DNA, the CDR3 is TGTGCCAGCAGTGAAGCGCTTCGGGGGGCCCGTGGCTACACCTTC. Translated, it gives CASSEALRGARGYTF.